The 5 T cell receptor beta chains below all came from one sample that was sequenced in a study of OX40 agonist ivuxolimab in advanced cancers. The method was immunoSEQ multiplex PCR; TCRdb's version includes in-frame clones alone and lacks a portion of them. The sample consists of 65,000 to 95,000 clones, approximately 94% of them appearing once. This specimen consisted of CD4+ or CD8+ T cells sorted from blood, obtained in a trial of the OX40 agonist ivuxolimab. The source is an adult with an advanced solid tumor such as melanoma, head and neck, liver or kidney cancer.

The chain uses TRBV5-1 and TRBJ2-4, with D possibly matching TRBD2 (6 bases). V gave up 2 bases and J gave up 8 bases, with 17 bases separating them. From germline, CDR1 is SGHRS and CDR2 YFSETQ. The CDR3 loop spans 15 amino acids. CDR3 nucleotides: TGCGCCAGCAGCTTAATGGCGGGACCCTTGGACATTCAGTACTTC. Its translation: CASSLMAGPLDIQYF.

The chain is built from TRBV19 and TRBJ2-2; D remains ambiguous. Germline V gives CDR1 LNHDA, CDR2 SQIVND (reference sequence). The CDR3 sequence is 12 residues long. V was shortened by 6 bases and J by 3 bases, with 5 bases between the two germline ends. CDR3 sequence (DNA): TGTGCCAGTAGCACTTACACCGGGGAGCTGTTTTTT. It codes for CASSTYTGELFF.

The chain carries TRBV28 and TRBJ2-5; tentative D call: TRBD1 (6 bases). V lost 7 bases, J lost 9 bases, and 15 bases lay in between. The CDR3 is 12 amino acids. In germline, CDR1 is MDHEN, CDR2 SYDVKM. In DNA, the CDR3 is TGTGCCAGCATCACGCCCCCAGGGGCCCAGTACTTC. This encodes CASITPPGAQYF.

The CDR3 reads CASMETGELFF. The CDR3 coding sequence is TGTGCCAGCATGGAGACCGGGGAGCTGTTTTTT. V usage is TRBV6-1 and J usage is TRBJ2-2; the D is unclear. This CDR3 has 11 residues. Trimming took off 7 bases at V and 5 bases at J, with 5 bases between the two ends. The germline V gene encodes CDR1 MNHNS and CDR2 SASEGT.

This chain connects TRBV4-1 to TRBJ2-1; 13 bases agree with TRBD2. V lost 3 bases to trimming and J lost 7 bases; unmatched junction nucleotides: 9. Germline values: CDR1 MGHRA, CDR2 YSYEKL. The CDR3 spans 17 residues. The CDR3 bases are TGCGCCAGCAGCCATCCCACGGGGACTAGCGGGGTGAATGAGCAGTTCTTC. It specifies CASSHPTGTSGVNEQFF.